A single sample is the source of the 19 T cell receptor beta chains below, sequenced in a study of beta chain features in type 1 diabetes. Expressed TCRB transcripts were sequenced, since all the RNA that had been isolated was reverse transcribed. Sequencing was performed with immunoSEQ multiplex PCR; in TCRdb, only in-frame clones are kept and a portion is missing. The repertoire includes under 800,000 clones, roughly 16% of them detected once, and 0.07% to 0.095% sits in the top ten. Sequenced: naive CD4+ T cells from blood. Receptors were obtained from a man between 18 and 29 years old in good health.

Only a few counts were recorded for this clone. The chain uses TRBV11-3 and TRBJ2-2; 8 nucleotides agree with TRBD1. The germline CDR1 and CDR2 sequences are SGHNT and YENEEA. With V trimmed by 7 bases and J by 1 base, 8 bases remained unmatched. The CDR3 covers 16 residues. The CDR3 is CASTLGQGVNTGELFF. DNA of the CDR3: TGTGCCAGCACCCTCGGACAGGGCGTGAACACCGGGGAGCTGTTTTTT.

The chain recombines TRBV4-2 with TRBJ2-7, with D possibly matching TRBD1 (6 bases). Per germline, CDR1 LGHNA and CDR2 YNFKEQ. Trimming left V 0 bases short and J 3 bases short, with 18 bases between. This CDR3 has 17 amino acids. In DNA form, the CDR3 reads TGTGCCAGCAGCCAAGATGGAGTCCGCAGGGGTGACTACGAGCAGTACTTC. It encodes CASSQDGVRRGDYEQYF.

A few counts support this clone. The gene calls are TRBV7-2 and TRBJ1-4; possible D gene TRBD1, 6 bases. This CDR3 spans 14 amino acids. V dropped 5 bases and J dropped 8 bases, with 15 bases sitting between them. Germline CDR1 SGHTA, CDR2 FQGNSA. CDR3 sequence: CASSPRRTAEKLFF. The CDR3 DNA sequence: TGTGCCAGCAGCCCCCGACGGACAGCGGAAAAACTGTTTTTT.

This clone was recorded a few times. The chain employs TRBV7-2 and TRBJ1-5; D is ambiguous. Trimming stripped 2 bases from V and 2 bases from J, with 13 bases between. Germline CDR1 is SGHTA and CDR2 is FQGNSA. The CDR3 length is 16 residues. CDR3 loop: CASSLRWGWGNQPQHF. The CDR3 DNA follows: TGTGCCAGCAGCTTACGTTGGGGTTGGGGCAATCAGCCCCAGCATTTT.

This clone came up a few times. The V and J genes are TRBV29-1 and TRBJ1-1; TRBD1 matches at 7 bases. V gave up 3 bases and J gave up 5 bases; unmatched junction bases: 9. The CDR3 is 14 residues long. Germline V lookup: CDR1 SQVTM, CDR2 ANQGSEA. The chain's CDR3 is CSVEPGQVGTEAFF. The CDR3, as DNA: TGCAGCGTTGAGCCTGGACAGGTCGGGACTGAAGCTTTCTTT. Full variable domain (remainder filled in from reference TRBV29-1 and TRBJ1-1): SAVISQKPSRDICQRGTSLTIQCQVDSQVTMMFWYRQQPGQSLTLIATANQGSEATYESGFVIDKFPISRPNLTFSTLTVSNMSPEDSSIYLCSVEPGQVGTEAFFGQGTRLTVV.

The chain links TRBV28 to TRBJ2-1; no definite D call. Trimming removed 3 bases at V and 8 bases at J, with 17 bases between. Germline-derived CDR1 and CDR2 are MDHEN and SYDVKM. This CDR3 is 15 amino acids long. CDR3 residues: CASSFWTPALDEQFF. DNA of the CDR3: TGTGCCAGCAGTTTTTGGACCCCGGCCCTCGATGAGCAGTTCTTC.

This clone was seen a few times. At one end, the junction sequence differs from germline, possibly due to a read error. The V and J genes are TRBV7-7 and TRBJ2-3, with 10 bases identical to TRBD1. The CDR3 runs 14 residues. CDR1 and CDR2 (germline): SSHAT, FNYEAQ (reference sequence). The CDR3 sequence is CASSYGTGADTQYF. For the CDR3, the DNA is TGTGCTAGCAGCTACGGGACAGGGGCAGATACGCAGTATTTT.

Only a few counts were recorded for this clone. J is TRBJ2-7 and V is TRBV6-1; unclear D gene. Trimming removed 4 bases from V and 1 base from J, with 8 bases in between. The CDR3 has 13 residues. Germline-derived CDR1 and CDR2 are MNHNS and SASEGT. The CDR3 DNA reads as TGTGCCAGCAGTGCACGGGTATCCTACGAGCAGTACTTC. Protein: CASSARVSYEQYF.

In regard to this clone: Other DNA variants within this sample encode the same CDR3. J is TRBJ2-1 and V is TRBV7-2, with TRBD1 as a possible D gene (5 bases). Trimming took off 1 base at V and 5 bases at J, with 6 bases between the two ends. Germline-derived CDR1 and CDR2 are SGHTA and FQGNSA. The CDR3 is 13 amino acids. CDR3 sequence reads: CASSLVRDNEQFF. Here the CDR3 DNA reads TGTGCCAGCAGCTTAGTCAGGGACAATGAGCAGTTCTTC.

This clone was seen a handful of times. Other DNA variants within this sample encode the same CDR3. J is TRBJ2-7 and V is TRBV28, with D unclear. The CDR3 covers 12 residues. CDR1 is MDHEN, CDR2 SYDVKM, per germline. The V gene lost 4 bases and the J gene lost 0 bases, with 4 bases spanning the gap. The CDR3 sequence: CASSSGSYEQYF. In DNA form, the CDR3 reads TGTGCCAGCAGTTCGGGCTCCTACGAGCAGTACTTC.

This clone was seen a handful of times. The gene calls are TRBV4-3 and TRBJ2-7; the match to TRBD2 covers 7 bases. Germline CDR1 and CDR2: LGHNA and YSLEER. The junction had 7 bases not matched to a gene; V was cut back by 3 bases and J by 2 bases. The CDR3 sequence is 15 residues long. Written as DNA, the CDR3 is TGCGCCAGCAGCCACGTCCTAGCGGAGACCTACGAGCAGTACTTC. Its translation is CASSHVLAETYEQYF.

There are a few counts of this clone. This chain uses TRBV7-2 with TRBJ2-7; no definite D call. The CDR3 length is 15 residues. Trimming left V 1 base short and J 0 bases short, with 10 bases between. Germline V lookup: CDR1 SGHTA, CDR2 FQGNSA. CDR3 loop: CASSLVELNSYEQYF. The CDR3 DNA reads TGTGCCAGCAGCTTAGTTGAACTAAACTCCTACGAGCAGTACTTC.

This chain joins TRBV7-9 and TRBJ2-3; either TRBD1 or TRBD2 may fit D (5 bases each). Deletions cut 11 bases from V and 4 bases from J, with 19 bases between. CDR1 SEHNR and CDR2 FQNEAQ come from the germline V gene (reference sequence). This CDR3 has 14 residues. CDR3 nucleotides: TGTGCCGGGTCCCGGGACCTCCTCCCAGATACGCAGTATTTT. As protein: CAGSRDLLPDTQYF.

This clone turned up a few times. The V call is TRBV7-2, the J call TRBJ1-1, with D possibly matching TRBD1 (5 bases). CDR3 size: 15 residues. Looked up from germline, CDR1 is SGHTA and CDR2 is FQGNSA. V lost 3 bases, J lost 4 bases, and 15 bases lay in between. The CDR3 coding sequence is TGTGCCAGCAGCTTCGATTGGGACGGTCGCACTGAAGCTTTCTTT. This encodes CASSFDWDGRTEAFF.

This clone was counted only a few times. For the CDR3, the DNA is TGCGCCAGCAGTCAATCCCGGTCAGGGGGCAATCCTTACGAGCAGTACTTC. Its translation is CASSQSRSGGNPYEQYF. This sequence joins TRBV23-1 and TRBJ2-7; TRBD1 matches 8 bases. TRBV23-1 has ORF status, its function being uncertain. The V and J ends lost 0 bases and 4 bases, in that order; junction bases with no gene match: 11. This CDR3 has 17 amino acids.

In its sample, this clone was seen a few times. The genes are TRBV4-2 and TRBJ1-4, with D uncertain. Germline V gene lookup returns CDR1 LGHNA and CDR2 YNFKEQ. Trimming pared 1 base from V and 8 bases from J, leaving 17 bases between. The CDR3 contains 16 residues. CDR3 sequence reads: CASSQAVREVREKLFF. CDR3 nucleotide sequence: TGTGCCAGCAGCCAAGCGGTAAGGGAAGTGAGAGAAAAACTGTTTTTT.

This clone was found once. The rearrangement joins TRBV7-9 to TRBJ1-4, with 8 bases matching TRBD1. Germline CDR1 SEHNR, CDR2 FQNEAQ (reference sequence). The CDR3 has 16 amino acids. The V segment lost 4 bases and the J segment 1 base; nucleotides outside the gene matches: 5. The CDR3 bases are TGTGCCAGCAGCTCGGACAGGGTGGAAACTAATGAAAAACTGTTTTTT. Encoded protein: CASSSDRVETNEKLFF.

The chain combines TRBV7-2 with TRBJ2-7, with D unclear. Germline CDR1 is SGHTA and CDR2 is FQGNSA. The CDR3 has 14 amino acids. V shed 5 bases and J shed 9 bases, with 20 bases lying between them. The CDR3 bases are TGTGCCAGCAGCCTCTCCGGGCCGAGCTTGGTGCAGTACTTC. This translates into CASSLSGPSLVQYF.

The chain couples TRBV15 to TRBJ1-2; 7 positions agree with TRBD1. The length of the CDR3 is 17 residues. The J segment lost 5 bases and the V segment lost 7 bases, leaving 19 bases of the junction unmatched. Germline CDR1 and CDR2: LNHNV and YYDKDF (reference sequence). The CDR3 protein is CATTSWRGRTAGYGYTF. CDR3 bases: TGTGCCACCACCTCTTGGAGGGGGCGTACCGCCGGGTATGGCTACACCTTC.